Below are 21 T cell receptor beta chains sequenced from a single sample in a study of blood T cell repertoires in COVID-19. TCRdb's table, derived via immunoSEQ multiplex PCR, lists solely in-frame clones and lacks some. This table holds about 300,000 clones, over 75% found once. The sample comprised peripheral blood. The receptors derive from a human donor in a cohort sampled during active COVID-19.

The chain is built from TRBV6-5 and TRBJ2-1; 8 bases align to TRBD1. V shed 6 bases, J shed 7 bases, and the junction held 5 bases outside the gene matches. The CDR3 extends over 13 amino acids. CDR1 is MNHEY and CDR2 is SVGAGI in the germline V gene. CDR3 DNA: TGTGCCAGCAGGATAAGGACAGGGAATGAGCAGTTCTTC. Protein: CASRIRTGNEQFF.

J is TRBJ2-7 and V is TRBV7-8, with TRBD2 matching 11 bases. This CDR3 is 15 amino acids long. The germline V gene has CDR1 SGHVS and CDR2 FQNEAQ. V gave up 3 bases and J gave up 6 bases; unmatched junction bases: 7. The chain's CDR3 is CASSLSSGRFGEQYF. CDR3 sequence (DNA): TGTGCCAGCAGCTTGTCTAGCGGGAGGTTCGGCGAGCAGTACTTC.

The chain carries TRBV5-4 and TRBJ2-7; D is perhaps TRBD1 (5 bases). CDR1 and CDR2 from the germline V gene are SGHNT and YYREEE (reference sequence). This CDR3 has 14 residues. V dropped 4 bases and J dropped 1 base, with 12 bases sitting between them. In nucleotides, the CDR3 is TGTGCCAGCAGCAACCAGGGTTGGTCCTACGAGCAGTACTTC. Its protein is CASSNQGWSYEQYF. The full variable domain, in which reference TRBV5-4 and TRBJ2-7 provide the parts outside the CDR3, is ETGVTQSPTHLIKTRGQQVTLRCSSQSGHNTVSWYQQALGQGPQFIFQYYREEENGRGNFPPRFSGLQFPNYSSELNVNALELDDSALYLCASSNQGWSYEQYFGPGTRLTVT.

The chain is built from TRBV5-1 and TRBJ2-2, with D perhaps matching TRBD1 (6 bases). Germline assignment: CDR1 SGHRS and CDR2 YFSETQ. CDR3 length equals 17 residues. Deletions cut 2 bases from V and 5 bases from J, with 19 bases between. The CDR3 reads CASSLGDTRSRTGELFF. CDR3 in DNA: TGCGCCAGCAGCTTAGGGGACACCAGATCGAGGACCGGGGAGCTGTTTTTT. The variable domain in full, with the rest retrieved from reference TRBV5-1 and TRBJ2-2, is KAGVTQTPRYLIKTRGQQVTLSCSPISGHRSVSWYQQTPGQGLQFLFEYFSETQRNKGNFPGRFSGRQFSNSRSEMNVSTLELGDSALYLCASSLGDTRSRTGELFFGEGSRLTVL.

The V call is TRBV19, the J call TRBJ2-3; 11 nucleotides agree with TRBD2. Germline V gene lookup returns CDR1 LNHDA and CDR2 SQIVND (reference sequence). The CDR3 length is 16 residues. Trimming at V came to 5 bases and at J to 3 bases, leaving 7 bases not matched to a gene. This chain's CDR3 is CASSVGTSGNTDTQYF. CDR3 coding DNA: TGTGCCAGTAGTGTGGGGACTAGCGGAAATACAGATACGCAGTATTTT.

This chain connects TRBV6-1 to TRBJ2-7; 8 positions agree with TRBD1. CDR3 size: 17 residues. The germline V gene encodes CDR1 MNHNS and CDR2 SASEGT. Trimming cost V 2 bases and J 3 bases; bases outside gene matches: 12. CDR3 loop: CASSERTTGGIYYEQYF. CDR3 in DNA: TGTGCCAGCAGTGAACGAACTACAGGGGGGATCTACTACGAGCAGTACTTC.

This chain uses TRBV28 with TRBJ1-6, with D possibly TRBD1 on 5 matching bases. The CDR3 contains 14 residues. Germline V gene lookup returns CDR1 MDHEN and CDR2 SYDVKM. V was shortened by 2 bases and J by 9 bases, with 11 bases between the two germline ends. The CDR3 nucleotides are TGTGCCAGCAGTTTAGCACAGGTCGGTTCACCCCTCCACTTT. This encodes CASSLAQVGSPLHF.

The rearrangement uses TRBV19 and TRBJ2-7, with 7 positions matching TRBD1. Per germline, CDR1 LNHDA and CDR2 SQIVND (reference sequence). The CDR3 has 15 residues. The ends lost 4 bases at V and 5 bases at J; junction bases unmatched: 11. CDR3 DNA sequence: TGTGCCAGTAGTACATTGCCAACAGGGGTGAACGAGCAGTACTTC. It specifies CASSTLPTGVNEQYF.

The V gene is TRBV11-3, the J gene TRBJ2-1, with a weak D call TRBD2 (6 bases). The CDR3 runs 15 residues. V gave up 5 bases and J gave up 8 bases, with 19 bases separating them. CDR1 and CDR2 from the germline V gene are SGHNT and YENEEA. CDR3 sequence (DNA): TGTGCCAGCAGCCTGGGACTTTCTCCTCGGGATGAGCAGTTCTTC. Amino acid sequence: CASSLGLSPRDEQFF.

This CDR3 reads CASSTKLGSSYEQYF. The CDR3, as DNA: TGTGCCAGTAGTACTAAACTGGGGAGCTCCTACGAGCAGTACTTC. V is TRBV19 and J is TRBJ2-7; possibly TRBD2 for D (5 bases). The germline V and J ends were trimmed by 4 bases and 0 bases, with 13 bases remaining between them. The CDR3 consists of 15 residues. Germline CDR1 is LNHDA and CDR2 is SQIVND (reference sequence).

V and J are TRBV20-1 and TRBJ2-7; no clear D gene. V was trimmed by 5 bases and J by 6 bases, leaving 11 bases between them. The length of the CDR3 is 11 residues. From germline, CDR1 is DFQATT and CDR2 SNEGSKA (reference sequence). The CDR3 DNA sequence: TGCAGTGCTGCGAAAAGTGGCGAGCAGTACTTC. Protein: CSAAKSGEQYF.

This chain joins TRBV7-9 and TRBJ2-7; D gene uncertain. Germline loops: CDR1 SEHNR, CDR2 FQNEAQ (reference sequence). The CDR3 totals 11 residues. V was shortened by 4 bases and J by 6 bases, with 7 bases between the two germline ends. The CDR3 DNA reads TGTGCCAGCAGCTCCCGAGGCGAGCAGTACTTC. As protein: CASSSRGEQYF.

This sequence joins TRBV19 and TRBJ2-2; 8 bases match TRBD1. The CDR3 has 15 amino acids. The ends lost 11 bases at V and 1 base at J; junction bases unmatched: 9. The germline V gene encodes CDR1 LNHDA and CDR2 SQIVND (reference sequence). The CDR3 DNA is TGTGCCTCCGAAGGAGGACAGGGGAACACCGGGGAGCTGTTTTTT. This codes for CASEGGQGNTGELFF.

This CDR3 is CASSPQGFGYTF. For the CDR3, the DNA is TGTGCCAGCAGCCCTCAGGGGTTTGGCTACACCTTC. The chain employs TRBV14 and TRBJ1-2, with a possible D match to TRBD1 (6 bases). Germline-derived CDR1 and CDR2 are SGHDN and FVKESK. Between the trimmed V and J ends, which lost 4 bases and 7 bases, there was a span of 10 bases. The CDR3 is 12 amino acids.

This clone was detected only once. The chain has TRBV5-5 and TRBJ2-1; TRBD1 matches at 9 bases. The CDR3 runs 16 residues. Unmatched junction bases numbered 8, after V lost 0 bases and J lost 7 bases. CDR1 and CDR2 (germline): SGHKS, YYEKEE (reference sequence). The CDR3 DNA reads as TGTGCCAGCAGCTTGGGATCGGGACAGGGAAAAAATGAGCAGTTCTTC. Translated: CASSLGSGQGKNEQFF.

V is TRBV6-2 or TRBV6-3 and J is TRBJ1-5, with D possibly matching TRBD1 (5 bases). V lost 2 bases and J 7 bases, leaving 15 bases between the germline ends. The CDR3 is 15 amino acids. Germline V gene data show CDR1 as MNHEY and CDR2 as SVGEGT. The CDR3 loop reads CASSYDLRGGQPQHF. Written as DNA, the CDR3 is TGTGCCAGCAGTTACGACCTACGGGGGGGGCAGCCCCAGCATTTT.

The CDR3 bases are TGCGCCAGCATGGCTAGCGGGAGGCGGGATACGCAGTATTTT. This codes for CASMASGRRDTQYF. The chain recombines TRBV5-1 with TRBJ2-3; 11 bases align to TRBD2. Germline loops: CDR1 SGHRS, CDR2 YFSETQ. The CDR3 runs 14 residues. With V trimmed by 6 bases and J by 6 bases, 6 bases remained unmatched.

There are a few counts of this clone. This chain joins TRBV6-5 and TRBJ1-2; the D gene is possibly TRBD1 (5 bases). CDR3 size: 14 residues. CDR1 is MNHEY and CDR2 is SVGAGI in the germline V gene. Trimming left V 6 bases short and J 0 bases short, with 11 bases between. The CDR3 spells CASSSGGSNYGYTF. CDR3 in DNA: TGTGCCAGCAGCTCCGGGGGGTCTAACTATGGCTACACCTTC.

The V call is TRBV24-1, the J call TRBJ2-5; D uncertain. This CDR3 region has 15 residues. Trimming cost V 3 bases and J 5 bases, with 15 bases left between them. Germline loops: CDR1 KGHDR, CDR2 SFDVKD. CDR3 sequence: CATSDPLTTLETQYF. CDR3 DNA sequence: TGTGCCACCAGTGATCCCCTGACAACTTTGGAGACCCAGTACTTC.

In DNA form, the CDR3 reads TGCAGTGCTAGTGGTGGGAGGGGTGAAGCTTTCTTT. Translating gives CSASGGRGEAFF. The chain has TRBV20-1 and TRBJ1-1; maybe TRBD1 (5 bases). Germline CDR1 DFQATT, CDR2 SNEGSKA (reference sequence). The CDR3 is 12 residues long. V gave up 3 bases and J gave up 7 bases, with 12 bases separating them.

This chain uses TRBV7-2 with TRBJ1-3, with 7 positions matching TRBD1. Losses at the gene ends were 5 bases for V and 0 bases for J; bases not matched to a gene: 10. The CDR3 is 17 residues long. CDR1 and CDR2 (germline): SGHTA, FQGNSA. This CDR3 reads CASSPSDRVSSGNTIYF. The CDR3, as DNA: TGTGCCAGCAGCCCCTCCGACAGGGTGAGCTCTGGAAACACCATATATTTT.